Listed below are T cell receptor beta chains from one sample, sequenced in a study of CD8 T cells in Susac syndrome. TCRdb re-called the immunoSEQ multiplex PCR reads with MiXCR, one entry per CDR3 protein. The table has roughly 150,000 distinct CDR3 sequences, roughly 95% seen once. The sample taken for sequencing was CD4+ T cells from PBMCs. The receptors shown here come from a human donor with multiple sclerosis. CDR3s include the opening cysteine and the closing phenylalanine or tryptophan. D genes are given only for firm matches. The listing skips clone size in some rows; elsewhere it reads once, few, many or a size class.

j_gene	v_gene	abundance	d_gene	len	CDR3nt	CDR3aa
TRBJ2-5	TRBV5-1	.	.	14	TGCGCCAGCAGCTTGGCCGTCAGCCAAGAGACCCAGTACTTC	CASSLAVSQETQYF
TRBJ2-1	TRBV30	.	TRBD2	14	TGTGCCTGGAGACCAGCGGGAGGAGTGAATGAGCAGTTCTTC	CAWRPAGGVNEQFF
TRBJ2-5	TRBV20-1	once	TRBD2	14	TGCAGTGCCCGGACTAGCGGGATGGGGGAGACCCAGTACTTC	CSARTSGMGETQYF
TRBJ2-7	TRBV20-1	.	.	16	TGCAGTGCTAGAGATAAAAGCACTTCCAGCTCCTACGAGCAGTACTTC	CSARDKSTSSSYEQYF
TRBJ2-7	TRBV6-5	.	TRBD2	12	TGTGCCAGCGTGTCTAGCGGCCACGAGCAGTACTTC	CASVSSGHEQYF
TRBJ1-1	TRBV5-4	few	.	14	TGTGCCAGCAGCTTGCAGGGGCGAGGGACTGAAGCTTTCTTT	CASSLQGRGTEAFF
TRBJ2-2	TRBV4-1	.	TRBD1	15	TGCGCCAGCAGCCGTTCGACAGGGATGAGCGGGGAGCTGTTTTTT	CASSRSTGMSGELFF
TRBJ2-3	TRBV30	.	.	12	TGTGCCTGGAGTTTGGCGGGAGATACGCAGTATTTT	CAWSLAGDTQYF
TRBJ2-7	TRBV7-2	.	.	12	TGTGCCAGCAGCTTGATGCGAAGCGAGCAGTACTTC	CASSLMRSEQYF
TRBJ1-5	TRBV15	once	TRBD1	14	TGTGCCACCAGCAAGGGACAGAGCAATCAGCCCCAGCATTTT	CATSKGQSNQPQHF
TRBJ1-2	TRBV20-1	.	.	13	TGCAGTGCTAGAGAGGGCACAGGGAGTGGCTACACCTTC	CSAREGTGSGYTF
TRBJ2-7	TRBV24-1	few	.	15	TGTGCCACCAGTGATTCCCTTTCCGGAGTAGACGAGCAGTACTTC	CATSDSLSGVDEQYF
TRBJ1-1	TRBV27	.	.	13	TGTGCCAGCGGTTGGTCGAGGCAGACTGAAGCTTTCTTT	CASGWSRQTEAFF
TRBJ2-2	TRBV7-2	.	TRBD1	15	TGTGCCAGCAGCTGGACAGGGGTTGGAGACCGGGAGCTGTTTTTT	CASSWTGVGDRELFF
TRBJ1-3	TRBV5-4	.	.	17	TGTGCCAGCAGCTTAGCGGTCCCGGGACAATCAGGAAACACCATATATTTT	CASSLAVPGQSGNTIYF
TRBJ2-7	TRBV20-1	.	.	15	TGCAGTGCCTACGGGGGACAGACACGAGGCTACGAGCAGTACTTC	CSAYGGQTRGYEQYF
TRBJ2-3	TRBV7-2	.	TRBD2	16	TGTGCCAGCAGCTTCAGGAGCGGGAGTGTCCCAGATACGCAGTATTTT	CASSFRSGSVPDTQYF
TRBJ2-3	TRBV30	.	.	15	TGTGCCTGGAGTGTGGGAGCGCGGATCACAGATACGCAGTATTTT	CAWSVGARITDTQYF